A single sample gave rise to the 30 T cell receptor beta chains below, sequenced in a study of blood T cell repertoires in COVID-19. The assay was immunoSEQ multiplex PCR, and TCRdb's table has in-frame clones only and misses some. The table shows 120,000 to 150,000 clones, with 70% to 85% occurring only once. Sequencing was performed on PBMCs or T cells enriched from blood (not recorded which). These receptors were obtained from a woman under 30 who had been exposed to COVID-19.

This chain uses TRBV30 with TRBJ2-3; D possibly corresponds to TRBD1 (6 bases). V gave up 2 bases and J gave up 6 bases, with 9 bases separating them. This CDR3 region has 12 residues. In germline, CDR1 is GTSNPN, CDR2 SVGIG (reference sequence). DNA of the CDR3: TGTGCCTGGAGTTATCAGGGGGATACGCAGTATTTT. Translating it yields CAWSYQGDTQYF.

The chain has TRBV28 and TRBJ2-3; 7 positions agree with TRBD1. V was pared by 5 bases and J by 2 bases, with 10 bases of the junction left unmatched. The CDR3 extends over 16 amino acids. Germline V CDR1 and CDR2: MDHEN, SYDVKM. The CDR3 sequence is CASSPGTVLDTDTQYF. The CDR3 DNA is TGTGCCAGCAGTCCCGGGACAGTTCTTGACACAGATACGCAGTATTTT.

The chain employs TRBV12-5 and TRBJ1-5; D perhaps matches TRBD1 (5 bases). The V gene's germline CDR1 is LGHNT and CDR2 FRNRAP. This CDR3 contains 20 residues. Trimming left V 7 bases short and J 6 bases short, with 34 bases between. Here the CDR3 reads CASDRIPGCDSEAGRQPQHF. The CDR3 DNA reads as TGTGCTAGTGACAGGATTCCGGGCTGCGACTCCGAAGCGGGGCGTCAGCCCCAGCATTTT.

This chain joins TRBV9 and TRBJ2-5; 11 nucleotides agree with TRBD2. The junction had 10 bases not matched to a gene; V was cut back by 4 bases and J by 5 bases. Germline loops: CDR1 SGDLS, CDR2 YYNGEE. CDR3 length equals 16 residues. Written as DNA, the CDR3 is TGTGCCAGCAGCCCAAGAACTAGCGGGAGTCTTGAGACCCAGTACTTC. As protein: CASSPRTSGSLETQYF.

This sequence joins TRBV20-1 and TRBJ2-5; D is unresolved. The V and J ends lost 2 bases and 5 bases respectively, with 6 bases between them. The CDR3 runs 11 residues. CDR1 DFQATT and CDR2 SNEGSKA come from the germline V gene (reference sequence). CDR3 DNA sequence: TGCAGTGCTAGATATCGTGAGACCCAGTACTTC. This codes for CSARYRETQYF.

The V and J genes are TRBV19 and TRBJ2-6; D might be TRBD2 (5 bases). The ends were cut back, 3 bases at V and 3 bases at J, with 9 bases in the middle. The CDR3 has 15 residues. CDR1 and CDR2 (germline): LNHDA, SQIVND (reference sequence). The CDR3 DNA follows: TGTGCCAGTAGTATTATGGAGGATGGGGCCAACGTCCTGACTTTC. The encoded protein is CASSIMEDGANVLTF.

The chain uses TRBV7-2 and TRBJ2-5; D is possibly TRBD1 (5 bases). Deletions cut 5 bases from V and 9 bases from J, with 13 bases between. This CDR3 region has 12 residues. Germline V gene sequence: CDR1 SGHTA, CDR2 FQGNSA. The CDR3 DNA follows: TGTGCCAGCAGCCTTTACAGGCCTGCCCAGTACTTC. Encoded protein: CASSLYRPAQYF.

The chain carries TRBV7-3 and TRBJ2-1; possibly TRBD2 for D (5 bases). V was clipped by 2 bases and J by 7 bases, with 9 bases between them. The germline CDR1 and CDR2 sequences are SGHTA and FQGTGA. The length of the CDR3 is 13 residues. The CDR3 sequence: CASSLLPGNEQFF. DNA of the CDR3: TGTGCCAGCAGCTTATTGCCGGGGAATGAGCAGTTCTTC.

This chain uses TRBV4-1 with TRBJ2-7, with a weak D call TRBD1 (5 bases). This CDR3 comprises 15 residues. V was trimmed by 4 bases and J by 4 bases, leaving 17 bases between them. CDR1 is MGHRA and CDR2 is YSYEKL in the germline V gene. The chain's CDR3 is CASSPFVRDLYEQYF. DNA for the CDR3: TGCGCCAGCAGCCCTTTCGTCAGGGATCTGTACGAGCAGTACTTC.

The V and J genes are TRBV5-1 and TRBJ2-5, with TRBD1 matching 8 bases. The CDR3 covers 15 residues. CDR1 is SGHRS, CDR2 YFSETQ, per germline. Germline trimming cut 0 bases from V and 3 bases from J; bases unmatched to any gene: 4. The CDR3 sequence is CASSLATGGKETQYF. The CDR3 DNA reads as TGCGCCAGCAGCTTGGCCACAGGGGGTAAAGAGACCCAGTACTTC.

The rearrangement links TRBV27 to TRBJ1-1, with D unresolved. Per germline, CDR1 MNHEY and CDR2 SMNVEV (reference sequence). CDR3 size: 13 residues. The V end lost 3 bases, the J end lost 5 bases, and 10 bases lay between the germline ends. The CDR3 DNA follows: TGTGCCAGCAGTTTTTACTATGGGACTGAAGCTTTCTTT. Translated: CASSFYYGTEAFF.

In DNA form, the CDR3 reads TGTGCCAGTAGCCCGAGAGGAGGCGAAAAACTGTTTTTT. This codes for CASSPRGGEKLFF. This chain links TRBV19 with TRBJ1-4; D not resolved. The ends were cut back, 6 bases at V and 8 bases at J, with 13 bases in the middle. CDR1 LNHDA and CDR2 SQIVND come from the germline V gene (reference sequence). CDR3 length: 13 residues.

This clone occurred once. CDR3 DNA sequence: TGTGCCAGCAGCGTCTACAATCCGGGCTCCTACGAGCAGTACTTC. Residues: CASSVYNPGSYEQYF. V gene TRBV7-2 combines with J gene TRBJ2-7, with no clear D. Trimming pared 5 bases from V and 0 bases from J, leaving 14 bases between. The CDR3 has 15 amino acids. Germline loops: CDR1 SGHTA, CDR2 FQGNSA.

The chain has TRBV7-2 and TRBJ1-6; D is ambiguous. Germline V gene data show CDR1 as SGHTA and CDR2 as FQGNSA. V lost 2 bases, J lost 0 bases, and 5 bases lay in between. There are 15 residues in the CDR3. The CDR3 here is CASSLYSSYNSPLHF. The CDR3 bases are TGTGCCAGCAGCTTATACAGCTCCTATAATTCACCCCTCCACTTT. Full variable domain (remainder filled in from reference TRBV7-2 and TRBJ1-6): GAGVSQSPSNKVTEKGKDVELRCDPISGHTALYWYRQSLGQGLEFLIYFQGNSAPDKSGLPSDRFSAERTGGSVSTLTIQRTQQEDSAVYLCASSLYSSYNSPLHFGNGTRLTVT.

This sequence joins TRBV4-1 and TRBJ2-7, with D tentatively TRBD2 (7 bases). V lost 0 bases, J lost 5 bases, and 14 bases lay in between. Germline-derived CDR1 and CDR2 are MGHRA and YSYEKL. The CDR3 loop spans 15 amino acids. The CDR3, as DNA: TGCGCCAGCAGCCAAGAGGAAGGGGGGGTACACGAGCAGTACTTC. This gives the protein CASSQEEGGVHEQYF.

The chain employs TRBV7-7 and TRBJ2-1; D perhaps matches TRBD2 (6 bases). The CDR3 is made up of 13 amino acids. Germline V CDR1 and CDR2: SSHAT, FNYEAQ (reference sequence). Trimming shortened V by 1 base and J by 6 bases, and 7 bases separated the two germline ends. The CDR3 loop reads CASSLGGLNEQFF. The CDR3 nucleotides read TGTGCCAGCAGCTTAGGGGGACTCAATGAGCAGTTCTTC.

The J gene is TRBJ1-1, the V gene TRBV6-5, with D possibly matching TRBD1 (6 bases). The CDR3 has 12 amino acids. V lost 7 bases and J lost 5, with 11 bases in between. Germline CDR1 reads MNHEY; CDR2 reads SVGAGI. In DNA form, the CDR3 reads TGTGCCAGCATAGGGAGGGGGACTGAAGCTTTCTTT. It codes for CASIGRGTEAFF.

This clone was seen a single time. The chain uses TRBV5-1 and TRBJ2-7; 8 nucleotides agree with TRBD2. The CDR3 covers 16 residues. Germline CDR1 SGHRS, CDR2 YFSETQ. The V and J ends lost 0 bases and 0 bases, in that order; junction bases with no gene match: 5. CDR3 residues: CASSLALAGGSYEQYF. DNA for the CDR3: TGCGCCAGCAGCTTGGCTCTGGCGGGGGGCTCCTACGAGCAGTACTTC.

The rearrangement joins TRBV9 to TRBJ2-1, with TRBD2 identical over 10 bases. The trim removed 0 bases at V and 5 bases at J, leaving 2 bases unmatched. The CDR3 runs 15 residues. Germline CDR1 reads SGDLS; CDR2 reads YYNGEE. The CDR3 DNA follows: TGTGCCAGCAGCGTAGTCACTAGCGGGAACAATGAGCAGTTCTTC. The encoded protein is CASSVVTSGNNEQFF.

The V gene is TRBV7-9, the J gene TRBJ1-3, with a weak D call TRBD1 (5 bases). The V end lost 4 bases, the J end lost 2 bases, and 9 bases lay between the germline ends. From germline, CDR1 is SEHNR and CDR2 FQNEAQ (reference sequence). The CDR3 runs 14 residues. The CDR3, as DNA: TGTGCCAGCAGCTCCCTCAGGGCTGGAAACACCATATATTTT. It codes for CASSSLRAGNTIYF.

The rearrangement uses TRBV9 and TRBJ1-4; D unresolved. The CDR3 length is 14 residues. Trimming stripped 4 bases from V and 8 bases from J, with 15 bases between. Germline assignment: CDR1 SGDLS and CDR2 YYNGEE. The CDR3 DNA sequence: TGTGCCAGCAGCCTTTATATGACCGGGGAAAAACTGTTTTTT. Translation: CASSLYMTGEKLFF.

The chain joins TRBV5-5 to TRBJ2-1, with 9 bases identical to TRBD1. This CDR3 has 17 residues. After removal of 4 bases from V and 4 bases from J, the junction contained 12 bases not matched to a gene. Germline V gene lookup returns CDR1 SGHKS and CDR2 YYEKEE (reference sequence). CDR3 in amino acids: CASSLLSRDRVYNEQFF. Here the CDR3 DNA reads TGTGCCAGCAGCCTCCTAAGCCGGGACAGGGTATACAATGAGCAGTTCTTC.

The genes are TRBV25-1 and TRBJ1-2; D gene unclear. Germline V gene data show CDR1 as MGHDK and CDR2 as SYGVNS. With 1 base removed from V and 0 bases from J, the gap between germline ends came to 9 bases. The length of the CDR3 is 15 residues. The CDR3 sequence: CASSEFGLANYGYTF. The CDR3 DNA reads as TGTGCCAGCAGTGAATTTGGACTCGCTAACTATGGCTACACCTTC.

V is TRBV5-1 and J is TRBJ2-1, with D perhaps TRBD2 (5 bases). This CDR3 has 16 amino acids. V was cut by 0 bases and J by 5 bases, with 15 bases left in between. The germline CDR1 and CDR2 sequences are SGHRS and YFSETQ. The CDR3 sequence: CASSLGESLSNNEQFF. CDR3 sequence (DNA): TGCGCCAGCAGCTTGGGGGAGTCCTTGTCCAACAATGAGCAGTTCTTC.

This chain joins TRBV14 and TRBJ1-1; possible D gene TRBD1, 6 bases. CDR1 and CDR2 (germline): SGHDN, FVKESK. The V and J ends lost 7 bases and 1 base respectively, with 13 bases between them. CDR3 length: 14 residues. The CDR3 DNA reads TGTGCCAGCATCACGGACAGTCAGAACACTGAAGCTTTCTTT. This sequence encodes CASITDSQNTEAFF.

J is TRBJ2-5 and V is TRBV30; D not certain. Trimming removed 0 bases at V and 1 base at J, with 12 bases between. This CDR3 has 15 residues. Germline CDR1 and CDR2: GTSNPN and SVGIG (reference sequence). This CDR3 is CAWSVRWSSQETQYF. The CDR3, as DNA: TGTGCCTGGAGTGTACGGTGGTCTAGCCAAGAGACCCAGTACTTC.

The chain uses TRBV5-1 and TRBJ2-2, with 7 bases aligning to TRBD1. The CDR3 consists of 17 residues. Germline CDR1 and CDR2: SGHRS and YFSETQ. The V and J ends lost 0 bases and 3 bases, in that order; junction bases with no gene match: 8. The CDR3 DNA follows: TGCGCCAGCAGCTTGGGAGGGGTTACAGGGGACACCGGGGAGCTGTTTTTT. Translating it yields CASSLGGVTGDTGELFF.

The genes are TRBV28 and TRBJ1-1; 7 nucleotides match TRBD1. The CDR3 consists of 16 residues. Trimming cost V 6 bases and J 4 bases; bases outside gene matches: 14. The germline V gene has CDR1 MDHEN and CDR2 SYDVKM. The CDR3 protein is CASSPGGTDFFTEAFF. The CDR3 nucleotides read TGTGCCAGCAGCCCCGGAGGGACAGACTTTTTCACTGAAGCTTTCTTT.

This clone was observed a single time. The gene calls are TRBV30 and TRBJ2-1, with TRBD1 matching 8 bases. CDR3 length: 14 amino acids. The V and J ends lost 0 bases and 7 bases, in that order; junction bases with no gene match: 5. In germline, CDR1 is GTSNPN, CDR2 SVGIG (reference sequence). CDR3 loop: CAWSVAGGLNEQFF. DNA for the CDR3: TGTGCCTGGAGTGTGGCAGGGGGCTTAAATGAGCAGTTCTTC.

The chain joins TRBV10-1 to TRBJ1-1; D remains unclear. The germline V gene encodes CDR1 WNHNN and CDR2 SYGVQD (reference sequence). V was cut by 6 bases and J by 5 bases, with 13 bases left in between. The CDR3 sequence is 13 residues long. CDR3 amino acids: CASREALRTEAFF. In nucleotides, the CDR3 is TGCGCCAGCAGGGAGGCCCTGAGGACTGAAGCTTTCTTT.